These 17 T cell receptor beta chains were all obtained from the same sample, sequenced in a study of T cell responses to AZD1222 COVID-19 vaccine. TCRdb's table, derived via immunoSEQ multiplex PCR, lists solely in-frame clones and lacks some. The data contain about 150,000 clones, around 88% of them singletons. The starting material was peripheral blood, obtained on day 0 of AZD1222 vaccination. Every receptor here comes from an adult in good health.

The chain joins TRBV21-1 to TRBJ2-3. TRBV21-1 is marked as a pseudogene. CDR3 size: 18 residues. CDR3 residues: CASSKVLGPNGSTDTQYF. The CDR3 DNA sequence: TGTGCCAGCAGCAAAGTCCTCGGACCCAATGGCAGCACAGATACGCAGTATTTT.

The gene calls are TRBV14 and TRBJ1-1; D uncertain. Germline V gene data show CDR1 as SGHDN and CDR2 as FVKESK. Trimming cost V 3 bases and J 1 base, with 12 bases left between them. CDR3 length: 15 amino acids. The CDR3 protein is CASSHSRIRNTEAFF. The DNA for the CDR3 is TGTGCCAGCAGCCATTCGCGGATTAGGAACACTGAAGCTTTCTTT.

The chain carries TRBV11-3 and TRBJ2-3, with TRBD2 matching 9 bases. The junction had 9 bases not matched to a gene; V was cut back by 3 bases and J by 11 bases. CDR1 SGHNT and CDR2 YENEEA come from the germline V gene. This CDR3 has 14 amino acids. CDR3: CASSLQASGAEQYF. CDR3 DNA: TGTGCCAGCAGCTTGCAGGCTAGCGGGGCGGAGCAGTATTTT.

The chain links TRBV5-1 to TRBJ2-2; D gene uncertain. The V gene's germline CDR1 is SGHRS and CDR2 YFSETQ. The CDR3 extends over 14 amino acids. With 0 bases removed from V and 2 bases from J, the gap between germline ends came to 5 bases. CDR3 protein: CASSLDSNTGELFF. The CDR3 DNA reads TGCGCCAGCAGCTTGGACAGTAACACCGGGGAGCTGTTTTTT.

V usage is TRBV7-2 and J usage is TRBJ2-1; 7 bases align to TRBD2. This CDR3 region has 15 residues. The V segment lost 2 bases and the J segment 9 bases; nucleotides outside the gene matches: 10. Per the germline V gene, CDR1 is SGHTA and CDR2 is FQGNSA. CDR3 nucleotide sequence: TGTGCCAGCAGCTTAATGGGGACTTTAGCGGGTGAGCAGTTCTTC. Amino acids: CASSLMGTLAGEQFF.

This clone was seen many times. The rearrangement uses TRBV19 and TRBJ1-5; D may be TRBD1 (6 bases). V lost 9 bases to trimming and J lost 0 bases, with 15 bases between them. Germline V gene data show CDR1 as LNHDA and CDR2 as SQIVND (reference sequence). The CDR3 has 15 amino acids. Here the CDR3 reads CASQSGAYSNQPQHF. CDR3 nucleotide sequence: TGTGCCAGCCAATCAGGGGCTTATAGCAATCAGCCCCAGCATTTT.

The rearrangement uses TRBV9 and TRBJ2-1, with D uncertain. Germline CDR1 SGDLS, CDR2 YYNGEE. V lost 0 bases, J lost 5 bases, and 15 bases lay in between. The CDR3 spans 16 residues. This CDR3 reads CASSVEVHGPHNEQFF. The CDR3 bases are TGTGCCAGCAGCGTAGAGGTCCATGGGCCCCACAATGAGCAGTTCTTC.

The chain's CDR3 is CASSGQGLDEQFF. The CDR3 nucleotides read TGTGCCAGCAGTGGCCAGGGACTTGATGAGCAGTTCTTC. The rearrangement uses TRBV2 and TRBJ2-1, with D tentatively TRBD2 (6 bases). The V and J ends lost 4 bases and 8 bases respectively, with 12 bases between them. From germline, CDR1 is SNHLY and CDR2 FYNNEI. This CDR3 has 13 residues.

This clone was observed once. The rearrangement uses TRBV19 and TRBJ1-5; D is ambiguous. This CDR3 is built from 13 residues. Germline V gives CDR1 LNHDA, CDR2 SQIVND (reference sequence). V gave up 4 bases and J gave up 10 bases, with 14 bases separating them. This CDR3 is CASSTSGLFPQHF. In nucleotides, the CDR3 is TGTGCCAGTAGTACCTCGGGCCTCTTCCCCCAGCATTTT.

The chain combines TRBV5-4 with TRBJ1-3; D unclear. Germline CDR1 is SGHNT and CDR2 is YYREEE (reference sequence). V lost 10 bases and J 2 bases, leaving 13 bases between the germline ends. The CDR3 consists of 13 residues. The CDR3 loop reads CARAGRPGNTIYF. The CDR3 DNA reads TGTGCCCGGGCGGGGAGACCTGGAAACACCATATATTTT.

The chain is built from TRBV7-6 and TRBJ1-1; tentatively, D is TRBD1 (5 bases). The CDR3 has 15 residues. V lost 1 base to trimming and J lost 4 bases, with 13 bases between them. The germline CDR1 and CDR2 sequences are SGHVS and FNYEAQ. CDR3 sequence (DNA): TGTGCCAGCAGCTTAGTTGGGGAAGGGGTCACTGAAGCTTTCTTT. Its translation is CASSLVGEGVTEAFF.

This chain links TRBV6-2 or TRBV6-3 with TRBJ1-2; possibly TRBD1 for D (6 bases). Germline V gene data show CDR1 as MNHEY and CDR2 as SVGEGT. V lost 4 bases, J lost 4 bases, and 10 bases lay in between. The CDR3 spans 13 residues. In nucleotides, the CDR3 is TGTGCCAGCAGTTCTACAGGGTTCTATGGCTACACCTTC. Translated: CASSSTGFYGYTF.

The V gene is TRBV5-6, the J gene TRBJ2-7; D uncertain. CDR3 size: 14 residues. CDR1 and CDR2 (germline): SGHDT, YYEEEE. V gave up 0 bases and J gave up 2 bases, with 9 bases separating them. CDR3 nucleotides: TGTGCCAGCAGCTTGGCCGGCCAGCCCTACGAGCAGTACTTC. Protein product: CASSLAGQPYEQYF.

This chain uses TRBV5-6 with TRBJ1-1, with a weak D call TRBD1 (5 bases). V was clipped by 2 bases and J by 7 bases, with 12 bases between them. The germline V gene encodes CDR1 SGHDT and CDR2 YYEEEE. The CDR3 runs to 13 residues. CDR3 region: CASSFTGFGEAFF. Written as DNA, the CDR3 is TGTGCCAGCAGCTTTACAGGTTTCGGTGAAGCTTTCTTT. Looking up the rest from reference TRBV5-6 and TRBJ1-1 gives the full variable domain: DAGVTQSPTHLIKTRGQQVTLRCSPKSGHDTVSWYQQALGQGPQFIFQYYEEEERQRGNFPDRFSGHQFPNYSSELNVNALLLGDSALYLCASSFTGFGEAFFGQGTRLTVV.

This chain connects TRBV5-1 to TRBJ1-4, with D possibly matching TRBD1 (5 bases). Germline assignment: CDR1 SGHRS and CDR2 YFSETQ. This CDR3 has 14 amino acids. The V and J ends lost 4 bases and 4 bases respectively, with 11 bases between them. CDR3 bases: TGCGCCAGCAGCCAGGACGGACATAATGAAAAACTGTTTTTT. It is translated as CASSQDGHNEKLFF.

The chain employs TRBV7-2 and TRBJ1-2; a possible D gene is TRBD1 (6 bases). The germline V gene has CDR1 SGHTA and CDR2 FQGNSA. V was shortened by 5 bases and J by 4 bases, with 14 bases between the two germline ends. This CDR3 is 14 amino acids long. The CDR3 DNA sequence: TGTGCCAGCAGCCAGCGGGACAAACTCTATGGCTACACCTTC. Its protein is CASSQRDKLYGYTF.

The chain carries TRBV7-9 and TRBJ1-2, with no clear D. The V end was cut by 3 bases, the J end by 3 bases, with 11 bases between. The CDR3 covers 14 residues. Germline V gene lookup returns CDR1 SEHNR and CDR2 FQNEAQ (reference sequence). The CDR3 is CASSLDLGDYGYTF. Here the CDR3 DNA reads TGTGCCAGCAGCTTGGATCTGGGCGACTATGGCTACACCTTC.